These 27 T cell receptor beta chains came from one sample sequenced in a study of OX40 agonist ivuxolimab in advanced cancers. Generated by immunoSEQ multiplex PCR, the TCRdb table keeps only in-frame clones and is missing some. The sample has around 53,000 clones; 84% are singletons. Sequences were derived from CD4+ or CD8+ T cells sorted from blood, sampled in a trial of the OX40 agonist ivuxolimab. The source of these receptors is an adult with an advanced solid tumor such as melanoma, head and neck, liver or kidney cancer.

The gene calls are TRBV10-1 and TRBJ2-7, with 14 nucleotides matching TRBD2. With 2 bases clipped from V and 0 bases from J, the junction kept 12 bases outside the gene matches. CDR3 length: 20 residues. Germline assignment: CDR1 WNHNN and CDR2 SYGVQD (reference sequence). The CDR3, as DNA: TGCGCCAGCAGTGAGGGTGCTCCGGGACTAGCGGGAGCGAGCTCCTACGAGCAGTACTTC. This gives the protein CASSEGAPGLAGASSYEQYF.

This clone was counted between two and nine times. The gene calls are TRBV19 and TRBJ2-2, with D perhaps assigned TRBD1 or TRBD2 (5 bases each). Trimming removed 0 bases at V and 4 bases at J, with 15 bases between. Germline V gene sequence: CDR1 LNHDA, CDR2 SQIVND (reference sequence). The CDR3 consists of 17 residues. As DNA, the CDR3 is TGTGCCAGTAGTATAGATTGGGGGACCCCGGGCACCGGGGAGCTGTTTTTT. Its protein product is CASSIDWGTPGTGELFF.

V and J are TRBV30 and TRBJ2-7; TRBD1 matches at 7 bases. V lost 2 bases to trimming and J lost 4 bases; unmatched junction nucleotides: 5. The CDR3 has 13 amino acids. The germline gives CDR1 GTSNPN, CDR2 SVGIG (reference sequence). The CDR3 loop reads CAWSRGQRYEQYF. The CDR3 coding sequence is TGTGCCTGGAGTCGGGGACAGCGATACGAGCAGTACTTC.

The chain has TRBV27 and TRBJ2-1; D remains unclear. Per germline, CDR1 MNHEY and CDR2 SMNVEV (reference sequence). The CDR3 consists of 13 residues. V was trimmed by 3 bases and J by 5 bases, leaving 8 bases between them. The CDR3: CASSFGSNNEQFF. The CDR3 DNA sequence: TGTGCCAGCAGTTTTGGGTCAAACAATGAGCAGTTCTTC.

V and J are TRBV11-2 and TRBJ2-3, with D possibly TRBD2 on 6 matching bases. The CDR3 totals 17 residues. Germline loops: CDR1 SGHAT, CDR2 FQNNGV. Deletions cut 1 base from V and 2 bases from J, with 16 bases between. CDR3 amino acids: CASSLGRGRRVTDTQYF. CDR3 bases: TGTGCCAGCAGCTTAGGCCGTGGACGGAGGGTCACAGATACGCAGTATTTT.

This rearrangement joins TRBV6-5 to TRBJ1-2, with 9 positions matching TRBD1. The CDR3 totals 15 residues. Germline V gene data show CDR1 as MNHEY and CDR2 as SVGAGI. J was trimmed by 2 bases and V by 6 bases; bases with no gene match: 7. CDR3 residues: CASRSGQGPNYGYTF. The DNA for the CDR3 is TGTGCCAGCAGATCGGGACAGGGCCCAAACTATGGCTACACCTTC.

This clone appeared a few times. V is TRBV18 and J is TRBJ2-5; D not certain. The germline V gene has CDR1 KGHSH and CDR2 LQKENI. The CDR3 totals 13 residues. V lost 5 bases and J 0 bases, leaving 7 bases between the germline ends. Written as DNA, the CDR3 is TGTGCCAGCTCAGGACCAGACCAAGAGACCCAGTACTTC. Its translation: CASSGPDQETQYF. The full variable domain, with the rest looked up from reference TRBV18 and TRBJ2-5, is NAGVMQNPRHLVRRRGQEARLRCSPMKGHSHVYWYRQLPEEGLKFMVYLQKENIIDESGMPKERFSAEFPKEGPSILRIQQVVRGDSAAYFCASSGPDQETQYFGPGTRLLVL.

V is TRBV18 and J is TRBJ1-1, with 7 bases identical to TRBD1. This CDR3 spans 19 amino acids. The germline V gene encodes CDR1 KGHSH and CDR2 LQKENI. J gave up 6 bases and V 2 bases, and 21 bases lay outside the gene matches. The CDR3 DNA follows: TGTGCCAGCTCACCATACCGACCGGGACAGAACGAAAGGGGGGCTGAAGCTTTCTTT. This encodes CASSPYRPGQNERGAEAFF. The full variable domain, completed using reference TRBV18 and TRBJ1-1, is NAGVMQNPRHLVRRRGQEARLRCSPMKGHSHVYWYRQLPEEGLKFMVYLQKENIIDESGMPKERFSAEFPKEGPSILRIQQVVRGDSAAYFCASSPYRPGQNERGAEAFFGQGTRLTVV.

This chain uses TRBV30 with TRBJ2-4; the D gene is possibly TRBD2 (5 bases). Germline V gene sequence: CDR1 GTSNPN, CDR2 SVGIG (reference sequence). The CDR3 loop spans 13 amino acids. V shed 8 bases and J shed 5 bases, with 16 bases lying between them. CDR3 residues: CAATSGRENIQYF. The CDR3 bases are TGTGCCGCAACCTCGGGGAGAGAAAACATTCAGTACTTC.

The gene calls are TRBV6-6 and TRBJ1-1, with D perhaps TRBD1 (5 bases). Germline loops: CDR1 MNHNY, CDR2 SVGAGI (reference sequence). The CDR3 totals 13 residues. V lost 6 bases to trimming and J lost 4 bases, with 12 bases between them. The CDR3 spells CASSRGHFTEAFF. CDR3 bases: TGTGCCAGCAGCCGAGGACATTTCACTGAAGCTTTCTTT.

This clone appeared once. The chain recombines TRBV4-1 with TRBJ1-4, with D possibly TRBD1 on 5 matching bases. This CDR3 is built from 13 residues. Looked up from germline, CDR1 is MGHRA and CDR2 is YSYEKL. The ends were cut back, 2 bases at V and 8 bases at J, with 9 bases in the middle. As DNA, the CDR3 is TGCGCCAGCAGCCAATGGGGGGAGGAAAAACTGTTTTTT. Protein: CASSQWGEEKLFF.

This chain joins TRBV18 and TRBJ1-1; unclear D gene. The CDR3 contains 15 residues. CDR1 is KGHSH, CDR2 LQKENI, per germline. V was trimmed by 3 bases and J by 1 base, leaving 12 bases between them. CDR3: CASSPLGPPNTEAFF. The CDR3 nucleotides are TGTGCCAGCTCACCCTTAGGACCTCCGAACACTGAAGCTTTCTTT.

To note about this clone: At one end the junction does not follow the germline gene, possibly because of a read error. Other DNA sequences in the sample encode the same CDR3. CDR3 region: CSVGQANEQFF. In nucleotides, the CDR3 is TGCAGCGTAGGACAGGCGAATGAGCAATTCTTC. The chain uses TRBV29-1 and TRBJ2-1; TRBD1 aligns across 7 bases. Germline lookup yields CDR1 SQVTM and CDR2 ANQGSEA. This CDR3 has 11 residues.

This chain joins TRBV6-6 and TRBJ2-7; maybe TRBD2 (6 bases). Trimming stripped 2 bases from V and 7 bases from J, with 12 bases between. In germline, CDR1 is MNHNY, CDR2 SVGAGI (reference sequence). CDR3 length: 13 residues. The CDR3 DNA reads TGTGCCAGCAGTTACGACGCCGCGGGGGAGCAGTACTTC. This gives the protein CASSYDAAGEQYF.

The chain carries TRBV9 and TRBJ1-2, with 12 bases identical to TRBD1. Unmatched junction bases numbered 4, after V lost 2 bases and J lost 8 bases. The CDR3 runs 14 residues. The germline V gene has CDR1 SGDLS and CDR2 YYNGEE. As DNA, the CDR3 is TGTGCCAGCAGCGTGGCCGGGACAGGGGGCGGCTACACCTTC. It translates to CASSVAGTGGGYTF.

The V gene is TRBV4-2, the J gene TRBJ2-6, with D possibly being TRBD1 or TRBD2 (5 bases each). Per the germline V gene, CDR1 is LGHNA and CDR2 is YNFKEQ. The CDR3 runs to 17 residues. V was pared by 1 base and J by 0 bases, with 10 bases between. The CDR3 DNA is TGTGCCAGCAGCCAAGGCAGAGGGGACTCTGGGGCCAACGTCCTGACTTTC. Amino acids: CASSQGRGDSGANVLTF.

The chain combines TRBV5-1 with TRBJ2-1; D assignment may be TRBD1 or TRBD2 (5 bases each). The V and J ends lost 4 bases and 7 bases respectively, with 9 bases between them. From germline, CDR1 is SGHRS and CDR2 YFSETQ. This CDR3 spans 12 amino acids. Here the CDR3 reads CASSLEGNEQFF. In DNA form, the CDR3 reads TGCGCCAGCAGCCTAGAGGGGAATGAGCAGTTCTTC.

The CDR3 sequence: CASSRQGKGGNTIYF. The CDR3 DNA follows: TGTGCCAGCAGTCGACAGGGAAAAGGTGGAAACACCATATATTTT. The chain has TRBV6-5 and TRBJ1-3, with 7 nucleotides matching TRBD1. With V trimmed by 5 bases and J by 3 bases, 7 bases remained unmatched. Germline V gene data show CDR1 as MNHEY and CDR2 as SVGAGI. This CDR3 has 15 amino acids.

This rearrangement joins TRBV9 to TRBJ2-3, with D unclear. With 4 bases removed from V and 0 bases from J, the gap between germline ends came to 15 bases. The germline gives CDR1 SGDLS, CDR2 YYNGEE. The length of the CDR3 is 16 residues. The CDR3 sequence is CASSSHRLSSTDTQYF. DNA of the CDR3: TGTGCCAGCAGCTCACACAGACTTTCTAGCACAGATACGCAGTATTTT.

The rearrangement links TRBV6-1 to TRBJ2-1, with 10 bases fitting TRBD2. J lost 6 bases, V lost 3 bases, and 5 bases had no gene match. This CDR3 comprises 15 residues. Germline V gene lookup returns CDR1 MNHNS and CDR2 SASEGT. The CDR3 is CASSELAGVPNEQFF. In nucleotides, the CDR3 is TGTGCCAGCAGTGAGCTAGCGGGAGTGCCCAATGAGCAGTTCTTC.

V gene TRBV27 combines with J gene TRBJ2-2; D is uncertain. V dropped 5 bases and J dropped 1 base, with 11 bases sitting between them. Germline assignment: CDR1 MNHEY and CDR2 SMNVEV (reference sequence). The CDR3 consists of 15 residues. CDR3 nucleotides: TGTGCCAGCAGTACACGGGTGAGGAACACCGGGGAGCTGTTTTTT. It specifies CASSTRVRNTGELFF.

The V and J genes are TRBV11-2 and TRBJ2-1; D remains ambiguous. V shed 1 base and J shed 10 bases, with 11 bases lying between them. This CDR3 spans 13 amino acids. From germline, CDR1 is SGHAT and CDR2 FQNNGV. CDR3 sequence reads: CASSLGRLGEQFF. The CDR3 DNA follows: TGTGCCAGCAGCTTAGGCCGGTTAGGCGAGCAGTTCTTC.

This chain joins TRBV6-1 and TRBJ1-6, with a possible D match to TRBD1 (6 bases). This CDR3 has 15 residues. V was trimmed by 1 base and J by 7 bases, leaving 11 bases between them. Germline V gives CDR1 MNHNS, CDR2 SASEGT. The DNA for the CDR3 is TGTGCCAGCAGTGAAGTACAGGGTAGAAATTCACCCCTCCACTTT. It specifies CASSEVQGRNSPLHF.

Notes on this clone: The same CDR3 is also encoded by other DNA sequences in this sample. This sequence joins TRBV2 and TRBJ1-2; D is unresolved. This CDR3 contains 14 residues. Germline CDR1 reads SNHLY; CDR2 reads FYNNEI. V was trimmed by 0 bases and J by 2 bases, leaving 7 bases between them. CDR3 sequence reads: CASSEAARNYGYTF. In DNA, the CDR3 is TGTGCCAGCAGTGAAGCAGCCAGGAACTATGGCTACACCTTC. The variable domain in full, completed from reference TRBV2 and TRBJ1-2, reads EPEVTQTPSHQVTQMGQEVILRCVPISNHLYFYWYRQILGQKVEFLVSFYNNEISEKSEIFDDQFSVERPDGSNFTLKIRSTKLEDSAMYFCASSEAARNYGYTFGSGTRLTVV.

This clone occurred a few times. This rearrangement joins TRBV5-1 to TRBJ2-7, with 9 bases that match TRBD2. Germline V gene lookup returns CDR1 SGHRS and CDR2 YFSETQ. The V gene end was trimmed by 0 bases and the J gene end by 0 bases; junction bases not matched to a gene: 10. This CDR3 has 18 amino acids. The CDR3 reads CASSLGPSGAYSSYEQYF. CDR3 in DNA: TGCGCCAGCAGCTTGGGGCCTAGCGGGGCGTATAGCTCCTACGAGCAGTACTTC.

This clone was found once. The DNA of the CDR3 is TGTGCCAGCAGTTTATCGCCGGCCCAGACGCTCTACAATGAGCAGTTCTTC. It codes for CASSLSPAQTLYNEQFF. This chain uses TRBV27 with TRBJ2-1; D gene uncertain. V lost 0 bases, J lost 3 bases, and 15 bases lay in between. This CDR3 spans 17 amino acids. Germline V gene data show CDR1 as MNHEY and CDR2 as SMNVEV (reference sequence).

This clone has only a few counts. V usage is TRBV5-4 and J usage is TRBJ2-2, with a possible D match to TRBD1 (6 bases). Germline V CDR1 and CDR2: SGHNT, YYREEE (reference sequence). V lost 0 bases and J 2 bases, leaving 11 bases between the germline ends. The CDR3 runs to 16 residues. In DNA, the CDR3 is TGTGCCAGCAGCTTGGTCAGGGGCGGAAACACCGGGGAGCTGTTTTTT. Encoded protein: CASSLVRGGNTGELFF. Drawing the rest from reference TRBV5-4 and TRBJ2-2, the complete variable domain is ETGVTQSPTHLIKTRGQQVTLRCSSQSGHNTVSWYQQALGQGPQFIFQYYREEENGRGNFPPRFSGLQFPNYSSELNVNALELDDSALYLCASSLVRGGNTGELFFGEGSRLTVL.